This T cell receptor beta chain was captured by sequencing in a study of blood T cell repertoires in COVID-19 (TCRdb year 2020). Concerning the study at large: Samples covering the acute and convalescent phases of COVID-19 were provided by collaborators in the United States, Italy and Spain. The prospective study material was composed of cDNA or gDNA derived from T cells, B-cell-depleted T cells, or PBMCs. Where available, HLA class I and class II types were obtained from metadata supplied by the sample provider rather than from assay-based typing. The sample metadata nearly always contained a de-identified subject ID, COVID-19 status, age in years and sex. The repertoires were released in a freely available public database meant as a resource for research on the immune response to SARS-CoV-2. The samples were drawn from two sources: the first 160 participants of the ongoing ImmuneRACE study, and fewer than 1,500 subjects contributed by 6 global collaborators. Deeply sampled blood TCRbeta repertoires from subjects exposed to, actively infected with, or recovered from COVID-19 were included in the dataset.

This clone appeared a single time. The antigen this receptor binds is unknown. Per-base quality was not reported, and no clone a single base away is much larger than it. Collaborating institutions collected whole blood in K2EDTA tubes following their own protocols. Collaborator samples were shipped for TCRbeta analysis as frozen whole blood, isolated PBMCs, or DNA extracted from either sample type. TCRbeta CDR3 regions were amplified from genomic DNA using the immunoSEQ Assay, a bias-controlled multiplex PCR. The paper's processing steps were these. Within the assay, amplification of reference gene primers was used to estimate how many nucleated cells each sample contained. To quantify the absolute abundance of each unique TCRbeta CDR3 rearrangement, sequence reads were collapsed and filtered. Productive Simpson clonality was computed per sample as the square root of Simpson's diversity index over productive rearrangements. The table was pulled from immuneACCESS by TCRdb, which kept in-frame rearrangements only. Such tables lose some clones; where checked, under half of the loss comes from unresolved V genes, and the rest has no known cause. From that table come the V and J calls and clone size; the DNA was used to work out D and trimming. The sample table shows 350,000 to 450,000 clones, and about 85% are seen once. In total, the top ten clones hold 3.5% to 4% of the sample.

Overall study results and their limits: The quantity of clinical and demographic metadata differed by source and by participant and was supplied without curation.

Trimming costs V 4 bases and J 10 bases, and their ends lie 17 bases apart. For CDR1 and CDR2, the germline V gene (reference sequence) lists GTSNPN and SVGIG. From the cysteine up to the phenylalanine, the CDR3 has a length of 14 residues. Only the CDR3 DNA stays, 42 bases, in frame from base 1. The chain was built from TRBV30 and TRBJ1-6; TRBD1 is a weak D gene call, 6 bases matching. The sequence was obtained from a woman aged 18-29 years with acute or convalescent COVID-19. Sequences were obtained from peripheral blood. The DNA sequence is as follows: TGTGCCTGGACCTCCAGGGGATACGGGTCACCCCTCCACTTT. It specifies CAWTSRGYGSPLHF.